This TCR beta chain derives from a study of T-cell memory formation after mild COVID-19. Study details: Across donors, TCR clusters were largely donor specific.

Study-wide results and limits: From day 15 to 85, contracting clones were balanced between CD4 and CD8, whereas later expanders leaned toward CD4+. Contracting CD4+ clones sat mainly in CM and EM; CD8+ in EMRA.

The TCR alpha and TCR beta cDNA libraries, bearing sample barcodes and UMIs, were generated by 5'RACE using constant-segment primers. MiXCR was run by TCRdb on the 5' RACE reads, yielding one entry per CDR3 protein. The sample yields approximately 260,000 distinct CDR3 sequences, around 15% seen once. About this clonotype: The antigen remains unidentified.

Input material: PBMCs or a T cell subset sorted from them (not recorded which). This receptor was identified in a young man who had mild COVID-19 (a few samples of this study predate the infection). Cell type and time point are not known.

The CDR3 region has the DNA TGTGCCAGCAGTACCATTGCGAACGTCAGGGACCCGCAGGAGGCCCAGTACTTC. Its protein is CASSTIANVRDPQEAQYF. This chain links TRBV27 with TRBJ2-5; D could derive from TRBD1 or TRBD2 (5 bases each). CDR1 and CDR2 (germline): MNHEY, SMNVEV (reference sequence). CDR3 length equals 18 residues. Trimming pared 5 bases from V and 9 bases from J, leaving 31 bases between.